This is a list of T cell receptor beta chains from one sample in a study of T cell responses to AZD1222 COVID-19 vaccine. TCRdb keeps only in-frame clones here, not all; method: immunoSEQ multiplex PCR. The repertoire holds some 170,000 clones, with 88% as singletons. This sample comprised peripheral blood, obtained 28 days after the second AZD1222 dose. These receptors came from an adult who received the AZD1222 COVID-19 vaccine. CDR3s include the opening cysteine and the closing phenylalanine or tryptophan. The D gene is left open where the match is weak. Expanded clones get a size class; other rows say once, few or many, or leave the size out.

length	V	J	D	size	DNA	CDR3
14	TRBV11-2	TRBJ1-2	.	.	TGTGCCAGCAGCTTGACGCCGATCAACTATGGCTACACCTTC	CASSLTPINYGYTF
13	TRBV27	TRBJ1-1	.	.	TGTGCCAGCAGTTTAAAAGCGAACACTGAAGCTTTCTTT	CASSLKANTEAFF
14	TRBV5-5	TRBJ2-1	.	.	TGTGCCAGCAGCCCCCGTGGAGGGAGGAATGAGCAGTTCTTC	CASSPRGGRNEQFF
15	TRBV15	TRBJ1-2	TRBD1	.	TGTGCCACCAGCAGGCCGGGACAGGGGGCCTATGGCTACACCTTC	CATSRPGQGAYGYTF
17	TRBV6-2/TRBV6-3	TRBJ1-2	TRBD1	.	TGTGCCAGCAGTTACTCATGGCAGGGGGCGACCAACTATGGCTACACCTTC	CASSYSWQGATNYGYTF
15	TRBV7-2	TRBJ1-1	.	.	TGTGCCAGCAGCTCTCAAACTGTGGGGAACACTGAAGCTTTCTTT	CASSSQTVGNTEAFF
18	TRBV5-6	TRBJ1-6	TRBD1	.	TGTGCCAGCACCTACTGGAGTCATACAGGGGGGTATAATTCACCCCTCCACTTT	CASTYWSHTGGYNSPLHF
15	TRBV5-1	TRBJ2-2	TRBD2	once	TGCGCCAGCAGCTTTTCTAGCGGGGGACACCGGGGAGCTGTTTTT	CASSFSSGGHRGAVF
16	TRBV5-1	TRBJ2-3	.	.	TGCGCCAGCAGCCTCATACCGGGACAACGCACAGATACGCAGTATTTT	CASSLIPGQRTDTQYF
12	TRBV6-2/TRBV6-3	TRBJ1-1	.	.	TGTGCCAGCAGTTACTCCAAGACGAGAGCTTTCTTT	CASSYSKTRAFF
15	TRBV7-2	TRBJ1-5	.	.	TGTGCCAGCAGCTTAGTGGCCCCCGGCAATCAGCCCCAGCATTTT	CASSLVAPGNQPQHF
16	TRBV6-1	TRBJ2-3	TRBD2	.	TGTGCCAGCAGTAAAGGGACTAATTCTCTTTCGGATACGCAGTATTTT	CASSKGTNSLSDTQYF
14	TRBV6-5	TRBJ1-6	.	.	TGTGCCAGCAGTTCGCGGACAGCAAATTCACCCCTCCACTTT	CASSSRTANSPLHF
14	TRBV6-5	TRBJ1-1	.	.	TGTGCCAGCACCGAGACAGGAAGGAACACTGAAGCTTTCTTT	CASTETGRNTEAFF
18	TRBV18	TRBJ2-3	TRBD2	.	TGTGCCAGCTCACCTGGGCTAGCGGGGTTAACTCGCACAGATACGCAGTATTTT	CASSPGLAGLTRTDTQYF
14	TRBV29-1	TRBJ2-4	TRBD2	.	TGCAGCGTTGGGGAGGGGCGGGTCGGAGCCATTCAGTACTTC	CSVGEGRVGAIQYF
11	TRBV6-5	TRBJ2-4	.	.	TGTGCCACCGCAGGGGTTGGGATTCAGTACTTC	CATAGVGIQYF
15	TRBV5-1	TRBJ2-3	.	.	TGCGCCAGCAGCTCTCCAACCCTTAGCACAGATACGCAGTATTTT	CASSSPTLSTDTQYF
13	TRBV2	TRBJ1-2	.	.	TGTGCCAGCAGTGTGAGGGTCCCTCATGGCTACACCTTC	CASSVRVPHGYTF
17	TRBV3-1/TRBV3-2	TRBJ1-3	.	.	TGTGCCAGCAGCCGGCTGACAGGAAGGCCCTCTGGAAACACCATATATTTT	CASSRLTGRPSGNTIYF
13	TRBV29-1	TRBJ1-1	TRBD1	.	TGCAGCGTTGCCTCAGGGGGCACGGCTGAAGCTTTCTTT	CSVASGGTAEAFF
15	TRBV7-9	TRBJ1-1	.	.	TGTGCCAGCAGCCTTGTTCAGGTTCGGGACACTGAAGCTTTCTTT	CASSLVQVRDTEAFF
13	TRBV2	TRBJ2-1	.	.	TGTGCCAGCATCGATGCTACCGGGGGTGAGCAGTTCTTC	CASIDATGGEQFF
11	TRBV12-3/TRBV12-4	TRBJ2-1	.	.	TGTGCCAGCAACCAGGGCGGTGAGCAGTTCTTC	CASNQGGEQFF
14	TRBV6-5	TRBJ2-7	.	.	TGTGCCAGCAGTTACGATCCGGGAAATAACGAGCAGTACTTC	CASSYDPGNNEQYF
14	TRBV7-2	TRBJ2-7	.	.	TGTGCCAGCAGCTTAGACCGGGGCTGGGACGAGCAGTACTTC	CASSLDRGWDEQYF
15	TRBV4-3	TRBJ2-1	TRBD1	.	TGCGCCAGCAGCCCCTCCAGGACAGGCCTCAATGAGCAGTTCTTC	CASSPSRTGLNEQFF
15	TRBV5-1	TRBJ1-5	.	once	TGCGCCAGCAGCTCCCTACCGGGTGAGAATCAGCCCCAGCATTTT	CASSSLPGENQPQHF
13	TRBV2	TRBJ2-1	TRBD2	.	TGTGCCAGCCGGGGGGGATCCTACAATGAGCAGTTCTTC	CASRGGSYNEQFF
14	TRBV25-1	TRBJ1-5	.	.	TGTGCCAGCAGTGAATATAAACAGAATCAGCCCCAGCATTTT	CASSEYKQNQPQHF
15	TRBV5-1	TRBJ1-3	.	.	TGCGCCAGCAGCTTTCTTACAGGGTCTGGAAACACCATATATTTT	CASSFLTGSGNTIYF
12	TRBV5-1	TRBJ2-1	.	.	TGCGCCAGCAGCTCCCCAGCCAATGAGCAGTTCTTC	CASSSPANEQFF
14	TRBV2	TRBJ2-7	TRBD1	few	TGTGCCAGCAGGCTCCGGGACAGGGGGTCCGAGCAGTACTTC	CASRLRDRGSEQYF
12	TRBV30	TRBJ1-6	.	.	TGTGCCTGGAACGACCTCGGTTCACCCCTCCACTTT	CAWNDLGSPLHF
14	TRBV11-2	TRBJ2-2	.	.	TGTGCCAGCAGCACCCGGACCAGCCCCGGGGAGCTGTTTTTT	CASSTRTSPGELFF
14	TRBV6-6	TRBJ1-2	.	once	TGTGCCGCCTTTACAGGGCGGAGCGTTCTCGGCTACACCTTC	CAAFTGRSVLGYTF
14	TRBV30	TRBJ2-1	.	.	TGTGCCTGGAGTGTTCAAGGGGCATACAATGAGCAGTTCTTC	CAWSVQGAYNEQFF
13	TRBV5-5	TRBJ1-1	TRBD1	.	TGTGCCAGCAGCGCCTCGGGACAGTTTCGTGCTTTCTTT	CASSASGQFRAFF
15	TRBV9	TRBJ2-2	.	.	TGTGCCAGCAGCGGTACAGGGTCGGGAACCGGGGAGCTGTTTTTT	CASSGTGSGTGELFF
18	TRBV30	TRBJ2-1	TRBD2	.	TGTGCCTGGAGCCCCCGGGGGGGGGAGCGGGGGAAATACAATGAGCAGTTCTTC	CAWSPRGGERGKYNEQFF
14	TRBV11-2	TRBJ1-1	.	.	TGTGCCAGCAGCTTAGGGCACCCGGGGCTTGAAGCTTTCTTT	CASSLGHPGLEAFF
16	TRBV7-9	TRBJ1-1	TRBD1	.	TGTGCCAGCAGCTTTCCGGGACAGGGGACGAACACTGAAGCTTTCTTT	CASSFPGQGTNTEAFF
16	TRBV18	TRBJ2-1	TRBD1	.	TGTGCCAGCTCACCGACCAGGGGGCGTAGGGACAATGAGCAGTTCTTC	CASSPTRGRRDNEQFF
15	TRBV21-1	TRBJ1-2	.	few	TGTGCCAGCGTACCATTGGGGGACCTTAACTATGGCTACACCTTC	CASVPLGDLNYGYTF
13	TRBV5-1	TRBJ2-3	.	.	TGCGCCAGCAGCTTGATATCTTCGGATACGCAGTATTTT	CASSLISSDTQYF
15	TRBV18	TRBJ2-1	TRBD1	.	TGTGCCAGCTCACGGACAGGGCGCTCCTACAATGAGCAGTTCTTC	CASSRTGRSYNEQFF
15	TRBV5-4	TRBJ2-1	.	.	TGTGCCAGCAGCATAGGGGGTAGGGGCTACAATGAGCAGTTCTTC	CASSIGGRGYNEQFF
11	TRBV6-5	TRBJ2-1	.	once	TGTGCCAGCAGTCAGGGTCCCGGGCAGTTCTTC	CASSQGPGQFF
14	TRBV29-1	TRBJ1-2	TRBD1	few	TGCAGCGTTGAGGGGGACAGGGGGCACGGTGGCTACACCTTC	CSVEGDRGHGGYTF
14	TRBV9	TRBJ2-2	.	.	TGTGCCAGCAGCGTAGAGGGTTACACCGGGGAGCTGTTTTTT	CASSVEGYTGELFF
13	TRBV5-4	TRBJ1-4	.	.	TGTGCCAGCAGCTTGGACCGTTCCAGAAAACTGTTTTTT	CASSLDRSRKLFF
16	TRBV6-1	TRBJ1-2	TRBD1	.	TGTGCCAGCAGTGAAAGGGGACAGGGGTCGGTGTATGGCTACACCTTC	CASSERGQGSVYGYTF
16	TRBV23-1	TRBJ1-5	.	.	TGCGCCAGCAGTCCTCATTCGTTAGGGGGGAATCAGCCCCAGCATTTT	CASSPHSLGGNQPQHF
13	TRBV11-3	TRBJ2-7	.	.	TGTGCCAGCAGCTTGGGCTCATCGCCCCAGCAGTACTTC	CASSLGSSPQQYF
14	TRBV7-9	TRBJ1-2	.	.	TGTGCCAGCAGCTTTCCCGGGACGGGATATGGCTACACCTTC	CASSFPGTGYGYTF
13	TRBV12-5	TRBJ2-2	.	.	TGTGCTAGTGGTTCCTCGGCTGGCGGGGAGCTGTTTTTT	CASGSSAGGELFF
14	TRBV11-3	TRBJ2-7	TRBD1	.	TGTGCCAGCAGTTCCGGGACAGGGTATGGTAGGCAGTACTTC	CASSSGTGYGRQYF
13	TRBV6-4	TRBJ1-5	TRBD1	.	TGTGCCAGCAGTGGGACAGGGAATCAGCCCCAGCATTTT	CASSGTGNQPQHF
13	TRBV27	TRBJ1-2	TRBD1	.	TGTGCCAGCAGAGACAGGGAAATGAATGGCTACACCTTC	CASRDREMNGYTF
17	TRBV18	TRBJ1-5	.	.	TGTGCCAGCTCACCTAATGGCGGGGGGGCGAGCAATCAGCCCCAGCATTTT	CASSPNGGGASNQPQHF